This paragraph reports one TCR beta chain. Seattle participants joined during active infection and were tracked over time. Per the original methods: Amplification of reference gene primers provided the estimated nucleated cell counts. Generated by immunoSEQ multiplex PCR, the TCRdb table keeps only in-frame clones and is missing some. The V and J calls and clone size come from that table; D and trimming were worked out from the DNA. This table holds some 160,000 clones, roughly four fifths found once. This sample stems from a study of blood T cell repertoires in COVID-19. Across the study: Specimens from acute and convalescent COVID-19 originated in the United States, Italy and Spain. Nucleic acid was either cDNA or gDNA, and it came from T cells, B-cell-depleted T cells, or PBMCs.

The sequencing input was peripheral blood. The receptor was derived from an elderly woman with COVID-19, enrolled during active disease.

The CDR3 nucleotides read TGTGCCAGCAGCCACGAGCCGGGTGAGCAGTTCTTC. It codes for CASSHEPGEQFF. The rearrangement joins TRBV3-1 (or the pseudogene TRBV3-2) to TRBJ2-1; D uncertain. Per germline, CDR1 LGHDT and CDR2 YNNKEL (reference sequence). Trimming took 3 bases from V and 9 from J, leaving 9 bases between them. This CDR3 contains 12 residues.